Listed below are T cell receptor beta chains from one sample, sequenced in a study of control samples from healthy donors and cancer patients. Measured with immunoSEQ multiplex PCR; TCRdb has only the in-frame clones, and not every one. The sample has about 180,000 clones; roughly nine tenths are singletons. The sequenced sample consisted of blood. The origin of the receptors is a man younger than 40 in good health. Both conserved end residues are part of each CDR3. The D gene is left open where the match is weak. The size field is filled for only some rows; it gives once, few, many or a size class.

CDR3nt | CDR3aa | v_gene | abundance | j_gene | d_gene
TGTGCCAGTAGTATGGGAACAAGCGGGAGGGCCTCAGCCGGGGAGCTGTTTTTT | CASSMGTSGRASAGELFF | TRBV19 | few | TRBJ2-2 | TRBD2
TGTGCCAGCAGTGACAGGGGGCGAGGGGTTAATTCACCCCTCCACTTT | CASSDRGRGVNSPLHF | TRBV25-1 | NA | TRBJ1-6 | TRBD1
TGTGCCAGCAGTGCCCAAGAGGATACGCAGTATTTT | CASSAQEDTQYF | TRBV2 | NA | TRBJ2-3 | NA
TGTGCCATCCGGACAGGGGGCAACACTGAAGCTTTCTTT | CAIRTGGNTEAFF | TRBV10-3 | NA | TRBJ1-1 | TRBD1
TGCGCCAGCAGCTTGGAGGGCGGCTATGGCTACACCTTC | CASSLEGGYGYTF | TRBV5-1 | NA | TRBJ1-2 | NA
TGTGCCAGCAGCAAAGAGCACGGGAGCTCTGGGGCCAACGTCCTGACTTTC | CASSKEHGSSGANVLTF | TRBV21-1 | NA | TRBJ2-6 | NA
TGTGCCAGCAGTTTCCGACTAGCGGGAGCGGCCGAGCAGTACTTC | CASSFRLAGAAEQYF | TRBV27 | NA | TRBJ2-7 | TRBD2
TGTGCCAGCAGCTCCCTGACAGGGTACTCCTACGAGCAGTACTTC | CASSSLTGYSYEQYF | TRBV11-2 | NA | TRBJ2-7 | TRBD1
TGTGCCAGTACCTGGGATGGGGGTAACCTGAACACTGAAGCTTTCTTT | CASTWDGGNLNTEAFF | TRBV19 | NA | TRBJ1-1 | NA
TGTGCCAGCAGCCCACGACAGTACAATGAGGGAAAACTGTTTTTT | CASSPRQYNEGKLFF | TRBV3-1/TRBV3-2 | NA | TRBJ1-4 | NA
TGTGCCAGCAGCCAAGATCGGACCCGGGGAGGCTACACCTTC | CASSQDRTRGGYTF | TRBV3-1/TRBV3-2 | NA | TRBJ1-2 | NA
TGTGCCAGCAGCTCCTTTGGCGGGACGATGAACACTGAAGCTTTCTTT | CASSSFGGTMNTEAFF | TRBV6-6 | NA | TRBJ1-1 | NA
TGCGCCAGCAGCTTGGGGGTAGCGGGAGGGCCAAATGAGCAGTTCTTC | CASSLGVAGGPNEQFF | TRBV5-1 | once | TRBJ2-1 | TRBD2
TGCGCCAGCAGCTCGGACCAGGGCTATGGCTACACCTTC | CASSSDQGYGYTF | TRBV5-1 | NA | TRBJ1-2 | NA
TGTGCCAGCTCACCGACCATGGACAGGGGCTCCTACGAGCAGTACTTC | CASSPTMDRGSYEQYF | TRBV18 | NA | TRBJ2-7 | TRBD1
TGTGCCAGCTCACCTAGGACTAGCGGGGCCACAGATACGCAGTATTTT | CASSPRTSGATDTQYF | TRBV18 | NA | TRBJ2-3 | TRBD2
TGTGCCTGGAGTACCGGGAAAGGAGATACGCAGTATTTT | CAWSTGKGDTQYF | TRBV30 | once | TRBJ2-3 | NA
TGTGCCAGCAGCTTAGAAGGGTCTGGGGCCAACGTCCTGACTTTC | CASSLEGSGANVLTF | TRBV7-2 | NA | TRBJ2-6 | NA
TGTGCCAGCAGCTTGGACAGGGGTACCGGGGAGCTGTTTTTT | CASSLDRGTGELFF | TRBV7-7 | NA | TRBJ2-2 | TRBD1
TGTGCCAGCAGTTTCAGGATCCTCTCTGGGGCCAACGTCCTGACTTTC | CASSFRILSGANVLTF | TRBV9 | NA | TRBJ2-6 | NA
TGTGCCAGCAGCGCTGACAGTCGCAACACTGAAGCTTTCTTT | CASSADSRNTEAFF | TRBV9 | NA | TRBJ1-1 | NA
TGTGCCAGCAGTCAGACAGGCAACCATGAAAAACTGTTTTTT | CASSQTGNHEKLFF | TRBV6-2/TRBV6-3 | NA | TRBJ1-4 | NA
TGCGCCAGCAGTGAGCGGGCAAATGAGCAGTTCTTC | CASSERANEQFF | TRBV10-2 | NA | TRBJ2-1 | NA
TGTGCCAGCAGTTCTCCACAGGCAAACACTGAAGCTTTCTTT | CASSSPQANTEAFF | TRBV6-2/TRBV6-3 | once | TRBJ1-1 | NA
TGTGCCAGCAGCCACTCCGCGGCCAGCGGGAGGGCCGGGGGCTCCTACAATGAGCAGTTCTTC | CASSHSAASGRAGGSYNEQFF | TRBV6-2/TRBV6-3 | NA | TRBJ2-1 | TRBD2
TGTGCCAGCAGCTTGCCGGGGGCTGAAGCTTTCTTT | CASSLPGAEAFF | TRBV5-4 | NA | TRBJ1-1 | NA
TGTGCCAGTAGTATCAGGGGGGAAGATACGCAGTATTTT | CASSIRGEDTQYF | TRBV19 | NA | TRBJ2-3 | NA
TGCGCCAGCAGCCAAGCGCTCGACATCCATGAGCAGTTCTTC | CASSQALDIHEQFF | TRBV4-1 | NA | TRBJ2-1 | NA
TGTGCCAGCAGTGTCAACAGGGGGCATGGGACCCAGTACTTC | CASSVNRGHGTQYF | TRBV27 | NA | TRBJ2-5 | TRBD1
TGTGCCAGCAATCTCCCGACAGACGGTCCTATGGGCTACACCTTC | CASNLPTDGPMGYTF | TRBV5-4 | NA | TRBJ1-2 | NA
TGTGCCAGCAGTGACTCGAGTCGGAGCGGGAGGGCCAATGAGCAGTACTTC | CASSDSSRSGRANEQYF | TRBV6-4 | NA | TRBJ2-7 | TRBD2
TGCGCCAGCAGCTTGGAGGGGGATAGCAATCAGCCCCAGCATTTT | CASSLEGDSNQPQHF | TRBV5-1 | once | TRBJ1-5 | NA
TGTGCCAGCAGTGCAACAGACAATGAGCAGTTCTTC | CASSATDNEQFF | TRBV6-2/TRBV6-3 | NA | TRBJ2-1 | NA
TGTGCCACCAGTGACGGATATGGCTACACCTTC | CATSDGYGYTF | TRBV24-1 | NA | TRBJ1-2 | NA
TGTGCCAGCAGCGTAGGGCGGGCGCATCTACACGAGCAGTACTTC | CASSVGRAHLHEQYF | TRBV9 | NA | TRBJ2-7 | NA
TGTGCCAGCAGTTCCGACAGGGGGGCGGAGACCCAGTACTTC | CASSSDRGAETQYF | TRBV11-3 | NA | TRBJ2-5 | TRBD1
TGTGCCAGCAAGATCCGGGACAGCGGGACAGATACGCAGTATTTT | CASKIRDSGTDTQYF | TRBV7-2 | NA | TRBJ2-3 | NA
TGCAGTGCTAGTAGGGCGGACTACGAGCAGTACTTC | CSASRADYEQYF | TRBV20-1 | NA | TRBJ2-7 | NA
TGTGCCAGTACCGGGGGCGCAGATACGCAGTATTTT | CASTGGADTQYF | TRBV25-1 | NA | TRBJ2-3 | NA
TGTGCCAGCAGCTTACATGGTGAAAAACTGTTTTTT | CASSLHGEKLFF | TRBV7-6 | NA | TRBJ1-4 | NA
TGTGCCAGCAGCTTGCAGGGAGGGAAAAACACTGAAGCTTTCTTT | CASSLQGGKNTEAFF | TRBV7-9 | NA | TRBJ1-1 | NA
TGTGCCAGCAGTTACTCGATAGGGGGCGGGACTGAAGCTTTCTTT | CASSYSIGGGTEAFF | TRBV6-6 | once | TRBJ1-1 | TRBD1
TGTGCCAGCAGCTTGATGGAGGGTTGGCCTTTCTATAATTCACCCCTCCACTTT | CASSLMEGWPFYNSPLHF | TRBV5-4 | NA | TRBJ1-6 | NA
TGTGCCACTACACGGGCGGGGGATTTGTCTGGAAACACCATATATTTT | CATTRAGDLSGNTIYF | TRBV19 | NA | TRBJ1-3 | NA
TGTGCCAGCAGCGTCATCTTAGGCACCTTTCACTATGGCTACACCTTC | CASSVILGTFHYGYTF | TRBV9 | NA | TRBJ1-2 | NA
TGTGCCACCAGCAGAGCTGGGGCTATCCCCGGACAGGGGGTGGTAGCTAATGAAAAACTGTTTTTT | CATSRAGAIPGQGVVANEKLFF | TRBV15 | NA | TRBJ1-4 | TRBD1
TGTGCCAGTACCTCCCTGCGCGGCCGCGGCTACACCTTC | CASTSLRGRGYTF | TRBV19 | NA | TRBJ1-2 | NA
TGTGCCAGCAGCCAAGATCGGAACCGGTGGAATGAGCAGTTCTTC | CASSQDRNRWNEQFF | TRBV3-1/TRBV3-2 | NA | TRBJ2-1 | NA
TGTGCCAGCAGCGTAGGGGCAGGGCGGCAAGAGACCCAGTACTTC | CASSVGAGRQETQYF | TRBV9 | NA | TRBJ2-5 | NA
TGTGCCAGCAGCGTCAACCCTCAGGGAGACGGCTACACCTTC | CASSVNPQGDGYTF | TRBV9 | NA | TRBJ1-2 | NA
TGCAGCGTTGTAGTTCAGGGAAGGACCGGGGAGCTGTTTTTT | CSVVVQGRTGELFF | TRBV29-1 | NA | TRBJ2-2 | NA
TGTGCCAGCAGTACACTCGGCTCTGGAAACACCATATATTTT | CASSTLGSGNTIYF | TRBV19 | NA | TRBJ1-3 | NA
TGTGCCAGCAGCGGGACACAAAGAGGGACTGGGACTGAGCAGTTCTTC | CASSGTQRGTGTEQFF | TRBV3-1/TRBV3-2 | NA | TRBJ2-1 | NA
TGTGCCAGTATCCATCTTGGGGGGGCTGGCGGCTACACCTTC | CASIHLGGAGGYTF | TRBV19 | NA | TRBJ1-2 | NA
TGTGCCAGCAGCTTGCGACAGGGGGACACTGAAGCTTTCTTT | CASSLRQGDTEAFF | TRBV5-4 | NA | TRBJ1-1 | TRBD1